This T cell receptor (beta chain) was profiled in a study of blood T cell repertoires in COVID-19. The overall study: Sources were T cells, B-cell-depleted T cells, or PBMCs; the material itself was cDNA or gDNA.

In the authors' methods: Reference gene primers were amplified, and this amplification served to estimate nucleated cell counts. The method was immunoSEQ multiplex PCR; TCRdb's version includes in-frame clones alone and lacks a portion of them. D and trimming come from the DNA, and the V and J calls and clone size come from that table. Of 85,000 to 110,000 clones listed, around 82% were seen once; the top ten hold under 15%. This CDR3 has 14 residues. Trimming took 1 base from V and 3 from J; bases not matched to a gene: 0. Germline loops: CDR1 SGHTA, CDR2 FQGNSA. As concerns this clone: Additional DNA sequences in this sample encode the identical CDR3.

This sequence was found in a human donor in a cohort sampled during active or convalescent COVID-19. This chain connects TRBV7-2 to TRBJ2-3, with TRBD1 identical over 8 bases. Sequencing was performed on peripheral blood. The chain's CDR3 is CASSLDRGTDTQYF. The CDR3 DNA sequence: TGTGCCAGCAGCTTAGACAGGGGGACAGATACGCAGTATTTT. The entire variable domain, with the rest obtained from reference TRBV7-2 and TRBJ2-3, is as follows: GAGVSQSPSNKVTEKGKDVELRCDPISGHTALYWYRQSLGQGLEFLIYFQGNSAPDKSGLPSDRFSAERTGGSVSTLTIQRTQQEDSAVYLCASSLDRGTDTQYFGPGTRLTVL.